These T cell receptor beta chains were read from a single sample in a study of OX40 agonist ivuxolimab in advanced cancers. Sequencing used immunoSEQ multiplex PCR; TCRdb keeps in-frame clones, though not all of them. This table holds 40,000 to 50,000 clones, 88% found once. The sequencing here drew on CD4+ or CD8+ T cells sorted from blood, taken in a trial of the OX40 agonist ivuxolimab. All receptors derive from an adult with an advanced solid tumor such as melanoma, head and neck, liver or kidney cancer. Both conserved end residues are part of each CDR3. D genes are given only for firm matches. Size is stated for part of the rows, as once, few or many counts, or as a class when the clone is expanded.

abundance	v_gene	j_gene	d_gene	CDR3aa	CDR3nt
NA	TRBV5-4	TRBJ2-7	TRBD1	CASSSRTGGAEQYF	TGTGCCAGCAGCTCACGGACAGGGGGCGCCGAGCAGTACTTC
NA	TRBV7-3	TRBJ2-7	NA	CASSLALRGRDPYEQYF	TGTGCCAGCAGCTTAGCGCTAAGGGGCAGGGACCCATACGAGCAGTACTTC
NA	TRBV30	TRBJ2-7	NA	CAWSVGRSYEQYF	TGTGCCTGGAGTGTCGGCAGGTCCTACGAGCAGTACTTC
NA	TRBV6-6	TRBJ1-6	NA	CASSQGQTNSPLHF	TGTGCCAGCAGCCAAGGACAGACTAATTCACCCCTCCACTTT
NA	TRBV6-5	TRBJ2-3	TRBD2	CASRPGGADTQYF	TGTGCCAGCAGGCCTGGGGGGGCAGATACGCAGTATTTT
few	TRBV27	TRBJ2-5	TRBD1	CASSTRTGWAQETQYF	TGTGCCAGCAGTACCCGGACAGGGTGGGCCCAAGAGACCCAGTACTTC
NA	TRBV11-3	TRBJ1-1	NA	CASSPQADTEAFF	TGTGCCAGCAGCCCCCAAGCGGACACTGAAGCTTTCTTT
NA	TRBV11-1	TRBJ1-6	NA	CASSPRDSGYNSPLHF	TGTGCCAGCAGCCCCAGAGACAGCGGCTATAATTCACCCCTCCACTTT
few	TRBV6-5	TRBJ1-1	NA	CASSQGGTEAFF	TGTGCCAGCAGCCAAGGGGGCACTGAAGCTTTCTTT
few	TRBV10-2	TRBJ2-1	TRBD2	CASSDGTSGRSYNEQFF	TGCGCCAGCAGTGATGGGACTAGCGGGAGGTCCTACAATGAGCAGTTCTTC
NA	TRBV19	TRBJ2-7	NA	CASSQAGTFSYEQYF	TGTGCCAGTAGTCAGGCCGGGACATTCTCCTACGAGCAGTACTTC
NA	TRBV27	TRBJ2-7	NA	CATTSGTEAYEQYF	TGTGCCACCACGTCCGGGACTGAAGCCTACGAGCAGTACTTC
NA	TRBV7-3	TRBJ2-5	NA	CASSFDAGQETQYF	TGTGCCAGCAGCTTTGATGCGGGGCAAGAGACCCAGTACTTC
NA	TRBV11-3	TRBJ2-2	NA	CASSLTGVITGELFF	TGTGCCAGCAGCTTAACGGGTGTGATCACCGGGGAGCTGTTTTTT
NA	TRBV6-4	TRBJ2-1	TRBD2	CASSEGSGRINEQFF	TGTGCCAGCAGTGAAGGTAGCGGGAGGATCAATGAGCAGTTCTTC
once	TRBV6-5	TRBJ2-7	TRBD2	CASSYAWTSGTYEQYF	TGTGCCAGCAGTTACGCCTGGACTAGCGGTACCTACGAGCAGTACTTC
few	TRBV11-2	TRBJ2-5	NA	CASSLVGGQETQYF	TGTGCCAGCAGCTTAGTCGGCGGACAAGAGACCCAGTACTTC
NA	TRBV14	TRBJ2-3	TRBD2	CASARVAGGPDTQYF	TGTGCCAGCGCCCGCGTGGCGGGAGGGCCGGATACGCAGTATTTT
NA	TRBV7-9	TRBJ2-5	NA	CASSPGSWGAEETQYF	TGTGCCAGCAGCCCAGGGTCTTGGGGAGCCGAAGAGACCCAGTACTTC
NA	TRBV2	TRBJ2-7	NA	CAARERGRDEQYF	TGTGCCGCCCGGGAACGGGGGCGGGACGAGCAGTACTTC
once	TRBV28	TRBJ2-3	NA	CASSLSVDTSTDTQYF	TGTGCCAGCAGTTTATCGGTAGATACTAGCACAGATACGCAGTATTTT
once	TRBV15	TRBJ2-2	NA	CATSREWGNTGELFF	TGTGCCACCAGCAGAGAATGGGGGAACACCGGGGAGCTGTTTTTT
NA	TRBV6-5	TRBJ1-2	NA	CASSWDKNNYGYTF	TGTGCCAGCAGTTGGGACAAAAATAACTATGGCTACACCTTC
NA	TRBV7-9	TRBJ2-1	TRBD2	CASSSPSGSYNEQFF	TGTGCCAGCAGCTCTCCTAGCGGCTCCTACAATGAGCAGTTCTTC
NA	TRBV6-5	TRBJ2-7	NA	CASSTASTIHEQYF	TGTGCCAGCAGTACCGCATCGACAATCCACGAGCAGTACTTC
NA	TRBV7-7	TRBJ2-2	NA	CASSLAAGDGELFF	TGTGCTAGCAGCTTAGCCGCCGGAGACGGGGAGCTGTTTTTT
NA	TRBV5-6	TRBJ1-1	TRBD1	CASSPGDRGLTEAFF	TGTGCCAGCAGCCCCGGGGACAGGGGGTTGACTGAAGCTTTCTTT
NA	TRBV29-1	TRBJ1-2	NA	CSGGGLYGYTF	TGCAGCGGTGGGGGATTGTATGGCTACACCTTC
NA	TRBV7-9	TRBJ2-7	NA	CASSLGLSAWPYEQYF	TGTGCCAGCAGCTTAGGGCTTTCTGCGTGGCCCTACGAGCAGTACTTC
NA	TRBV5-1	TRBJ1-2	NA	CASSPEGGQDYGYTF	TGCGCCAGCAGCCCCGAAGGGGGGCAGGACTATGGCTACACCTTC
NA	TRBV7-6	TRBJ1-1	TRBD1	CASSSRQGPQRRAFF	TGTGCCAGCAGCTCCCGACAGGGCCCCCAAAGAAGAGCTTTCTTT
few	TRBV6-1	TRBJ1-5	NA	CASSGYSNQPQHF	TGTGCCAGCAGTGGATATAGCAATCAGCCCCAGCATTTT
NA	TRBV2	TRBJ1-2	NA	CASTGGGAYGYTF	TGTGCCAGCACCGGAGGAGGGGCCTATGGCTACACCTTC
NA	TRBV5-1	TRBJ2-3	TRBD1	CASSLGHGDSLTDTQYF	TGCGCCAGCAGCTTGGGGCATGGGGACAGCCTCACAGATACGCAGTATTTT
NA	TRBV7-3	TRBJ1-1	NA	CASSWGPVGTEAFF	TGTGCCAGCAGCTGGGGCCCCGTTGGGACTGAAGCTTTCTTT
once	TRBV7-2	TRBJ1-4	NA	CASSLAPGLGEKLFF	TGTGCCAGCAGCTTAGCGCCGGGACTGGGTGAAAAACTGTTTTTT
NA	TRBV5-4	TRBJ2-5	NA	CASKGQTQETQYF	TGTGCCAGCAAAGGTCAAACACAAGAGACCCAGTACTTC
NA	TRBV7-9	TRBJ1-1	TRBD1	CASSFRDREAFF	TGTGCCAGCAGCTTCCGGGACAGAGAAGCTTTCTTT
NA	TRBV6-1	TRBJ2-1	NA	CASSVLVGSGTFNEQFF	TGTGCCAGCAGTGTCCTCGTAGGGAGCGGTACTTTCAATGAGCAGTTCTTC
NA	TRBV5-1	TRBJ2-1	TRBD1	CASSPGQFLYNEQFF	TGCGCCAGCAGCCCGGGACAGTTCCTTTACAATGAGCAGTTCTTC
NA	TRBV6-1	TRBJ1-5	NA	CASSERDNQPQHF	TGTGCCAGCAGTGAAAGGGACAATCAGCCCCAGCATTTT
NA	TRBV5-1	TRBJ2-1	TRBD2	CASSLAAGGVNEQFF	TGCGCCAGCAGCTTGGCAGCGGGAGGTGTCAATGAGCAGTTCTTC
NA	TRBV10-3	TRBJ2-7	TRBD2	CAISDKREGPGEQYF	TGTGCCATCAGTGATAAGCGGGAGGGCCCGGGCGAGCAGTACTTC
NA	TRBV11-3	TRBJ2-1	NA	CASSLTAETYNEQFF	TGTGCCAGCAGCTTAACGGCGGAGACCTACAATGAGCAGTTCTTC
NA	TRBV5-4	TRBJ2-1	TRBD1	CASRPSQGGGEQFF	TGTGCCAGCAGACCATCACAGGGGGGAGGTGAGCAGTTCTTC